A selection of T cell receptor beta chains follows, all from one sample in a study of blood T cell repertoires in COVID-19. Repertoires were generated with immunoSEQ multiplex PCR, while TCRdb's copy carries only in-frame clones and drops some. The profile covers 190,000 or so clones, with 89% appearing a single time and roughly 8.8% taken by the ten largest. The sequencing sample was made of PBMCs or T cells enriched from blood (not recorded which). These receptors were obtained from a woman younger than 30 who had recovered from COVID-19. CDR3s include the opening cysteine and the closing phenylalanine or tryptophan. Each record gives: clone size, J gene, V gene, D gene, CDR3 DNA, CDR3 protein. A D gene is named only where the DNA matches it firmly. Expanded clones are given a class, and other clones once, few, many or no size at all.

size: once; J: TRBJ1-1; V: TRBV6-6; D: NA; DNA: TGTGCCAGCAGTGACTGGTTAGAGAACACTGAAGCTTTCTTT; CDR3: CASSDWLENTEAFF
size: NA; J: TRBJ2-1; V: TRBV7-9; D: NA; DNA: TGTGCCAGCACCCCTATAGCTACCCTAGTCAATGAGCAGTTCTTC; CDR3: CASTPIATLVNEQFF
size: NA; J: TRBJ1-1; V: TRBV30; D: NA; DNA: TGTGCCTGGACAGGGGTGAACACTGAAGCTTTCTTT; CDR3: CAWTGVNTEAFF
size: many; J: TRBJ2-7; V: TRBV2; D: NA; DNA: TGTGCCAGCAGTGAACGGACAGCCTTCTCCTACGAGCAGTACTTC; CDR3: CASSERTAFSYEQYF
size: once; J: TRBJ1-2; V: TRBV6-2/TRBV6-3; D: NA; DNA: TGTGCCAGCAGTTACTCTGGGCTTACTAACTATGGCTACACCTTC; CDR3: CASSYSGLTNYGYTF
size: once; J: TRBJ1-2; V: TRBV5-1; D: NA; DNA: TGCGCCAGCAGCTTGGCGGGACAAAATGGCTACACCTTC; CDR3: CASSLAGQNGYTF
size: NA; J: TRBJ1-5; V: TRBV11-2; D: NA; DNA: TGTGCCAGCAGCTTAGACAGGTATAGCAATCAGCCCCAGCATTTT; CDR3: CASSLDRYSNQPQHF
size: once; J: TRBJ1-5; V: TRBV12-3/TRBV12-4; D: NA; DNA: TGTGCCAGCAGTATAATTAATCAGCCCCAGCATTTT; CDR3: CASSIINQPQHF
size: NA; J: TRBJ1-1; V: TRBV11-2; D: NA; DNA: TGTGCCAGCAGCTCGGGAGTAGAAGCTTTCTTT; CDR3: CASSSGVEAFF
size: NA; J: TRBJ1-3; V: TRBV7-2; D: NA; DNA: TGTGCCAGCAGCCCGCGGGGCCCTCCTGGAAACACCATATATTTT; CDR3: CASSPRGPPGNTIYF
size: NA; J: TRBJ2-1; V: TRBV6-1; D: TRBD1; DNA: TGTGCCAGCAGTGGAGACAGGGCCCTTCCCTACAATGAGCAGTTCTTC; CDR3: CASSGDRALPYNEQFF
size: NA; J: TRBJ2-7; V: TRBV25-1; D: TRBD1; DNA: TGTGCCAGCAGCGGACAGGTGGGGAACCACGAGCAGTACTTC; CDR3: CASSGQVGNHEQYF
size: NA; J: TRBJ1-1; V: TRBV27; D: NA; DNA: TGTGCCAGCAGTCCCCTGGGTGGGCGGGACACTGAAGCTTTCTTT; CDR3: CASSPLGGRDTEAFF
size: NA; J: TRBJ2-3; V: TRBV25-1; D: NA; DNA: TGTGCCAGCAGTGAACCCTCCGTCAGGGATACGCAGTATTTT; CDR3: CASSEPSVRDTQYF
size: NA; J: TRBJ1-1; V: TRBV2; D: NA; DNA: TGTGCCAGCAGTGACCTGAGGAGGAACACTGAAGCTTTCTTT; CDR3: CASSDLRRNTEAFF
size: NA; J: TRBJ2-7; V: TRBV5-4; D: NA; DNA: TGTGCCAGCAGCCCCGGGTCTTCTGGCTCCTACGAGCAGTACTTC; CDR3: CASSPGSSGSYEQYF
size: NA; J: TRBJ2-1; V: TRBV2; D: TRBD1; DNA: TGTGCCAGCAGCCTGACAGGGCTGAACAATGAGCAGTTCTTC; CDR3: CASSLTGLNNEQFF
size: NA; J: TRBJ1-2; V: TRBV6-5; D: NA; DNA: TGTGCCAGCAGGGAGGACAGCTATGGCTACACCTTC; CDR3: CASREDSYGYTF
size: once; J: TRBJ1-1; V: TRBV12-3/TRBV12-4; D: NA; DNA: TGTGCCAGCAGGGGGGGAACTGAAGCTTTCTTT; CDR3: CASRGGTEAFF
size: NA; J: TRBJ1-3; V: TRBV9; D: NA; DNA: TGTGCCAGCAGCGTAGAAGGGGCGGACCCCAACTCTGGAAACACCATATATTTT; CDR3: CASSVEGADPNSGNTIYF
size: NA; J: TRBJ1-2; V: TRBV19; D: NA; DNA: TGTGCCAGTAGTCTCCCACAGACAGACGGACGTATCGCCTTCTATGGCTACACCTTC; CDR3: CASSLPQTDGRIAFYGYTF
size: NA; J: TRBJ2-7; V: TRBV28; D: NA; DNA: TGTGCCAGCAGTCAACAACCCGGGTTCTCCCTTTACGAGCAGTACTTC; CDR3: CASSQQPGFSLYEQYF